This T cell receptor (beta chain) originates from a study of T cells in Graves' hyperthyroidism and ophthalmopathy. Study outcomes and limitations: Expanded thyroid clonotypes (above 0.001) were mostly also found in blood.

Per germline, CDR1 GTSNPN and CDR2 SVGIG (reference sequence). Trimming left V 5 bases short and J 6 bases short, with 11 bases between. CDR3 length equals 11 residues. Template material for amplifying TCR beta CDR3 regions consisted of RNA transcripts. Initially, a first-round RT-PCR of the TCR CDR3 employed the HTBI primer set. TCRdb re-called the multiplex PCR reads through MiXCR, storing one row per CDR3 protein. The profile shows roughly 500,000 distinct CDR3 sequences, 11% to 15% of them singletons. This clonotype was found many times. Its cognate antigen is unknown. Thyroid ultrasound and orbital computed tomography, with clinical symptoms and serum thyroxine and TRAb, informed diagnoses.

This TCR was sampled from a woman under 40 with Graves' hyperthyroidism that later progressed to Graves' ophthalmopathy. This chain joins TRBV30 and TRBJ2-7; D uncertain. Sequenced sample: blood. The CDR3 protein is CAWAKTAEQYF. CDR3 in DNA: TGTGCCTGGGCAAAAACAGCCGAGCAGTACTTC.